This TCR beta chain is from a study of CD8+CD57+ T cells in acquired aplastic anemia. Study at large: Sorted CD4+ and CD8+ cells gave a mean 3.2 ug DNA, range 0.2 to 27.4 ug. Study-wide points: In common between the patients and the controls were twenty-nine CD8+ CDR3 sequences. CD8+ Simpson's diversity showed no significant patient-control difference.

As concerns this clonotype: Its antigen is not known.

Genomic DNA constituted the template upon which TCR beta VDJ and CDR3 profiling was performed. One entry per CDR3 protein, called by TCRdb with MiXCR from the reads. The sample comprises 250,000 to 350,000 distinct CDR3 sequences, 45% to 65% of which are singletons, and 1% to 1.5% rests with the top ten. The CDR3 spans 15 residues. Per the germline V gene, CDR1 is LNHNV and CDR2 is YYDKDF (reference sequence). The sequenced patients had an expansion of CD8+CD57+ cells seen by flow cytometry. No therapy was given to patients before blood sampling. The clonotype originates from a human donor with aplastic anemia. The V and J genes are TRBV15 and TRBJ1-3; a weak D match, TRBD1 (6 bases). Sample: sorted CD4+, CD8+, or CD8+CD57+ T cells (not recorded which) from PBMCs. DNA of the CDR3: TGTCCCGCCAGCAGCTTGGACGGACAGAAAAGAACCATATATTTT. Protein sequence: CPASSLDGQKRTIYF.